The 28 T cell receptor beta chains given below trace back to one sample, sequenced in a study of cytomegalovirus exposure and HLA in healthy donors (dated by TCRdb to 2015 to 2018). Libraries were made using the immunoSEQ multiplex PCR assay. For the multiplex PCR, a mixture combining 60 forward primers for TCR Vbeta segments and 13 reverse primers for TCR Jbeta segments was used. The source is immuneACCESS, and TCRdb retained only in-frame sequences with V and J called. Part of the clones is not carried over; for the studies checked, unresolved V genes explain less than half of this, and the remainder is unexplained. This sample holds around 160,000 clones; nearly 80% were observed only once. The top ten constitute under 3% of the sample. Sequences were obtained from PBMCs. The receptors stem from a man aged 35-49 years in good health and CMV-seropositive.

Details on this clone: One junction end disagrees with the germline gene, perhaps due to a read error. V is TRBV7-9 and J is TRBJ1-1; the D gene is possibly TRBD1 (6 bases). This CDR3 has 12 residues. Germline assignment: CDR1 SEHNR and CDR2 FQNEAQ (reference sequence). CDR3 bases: TGTTCCAGCAGCTTTCAGGGGTCTGAAGCTTTCTTT. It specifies CSSSFQGSEAFF.

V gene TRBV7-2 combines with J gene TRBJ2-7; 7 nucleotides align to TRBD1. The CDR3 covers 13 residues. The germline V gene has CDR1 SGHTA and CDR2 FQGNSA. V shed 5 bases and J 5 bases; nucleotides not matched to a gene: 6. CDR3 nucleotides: TGTGCCAGCAGCGCCCGGGACAGAGACGAGCAGTACTTC. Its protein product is CASSARDRDEQYF.

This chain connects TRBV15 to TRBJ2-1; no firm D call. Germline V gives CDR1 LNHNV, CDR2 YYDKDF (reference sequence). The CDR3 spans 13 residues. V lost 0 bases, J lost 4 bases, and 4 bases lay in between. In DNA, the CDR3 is TGTGCCACCAGCAGAGATTCATACAATGAGCAGTTCTTC. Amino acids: CATSRDSYNEQFF.

The CDR3 loop reads CASRFKGLGVSSYEQYF. The CDR3 nucleotides read TGTGCCAGCAGATTTAAGGGGTTAGGGGTTAGCTCCTACGAGCAGTACTTC. The chain couples TRBV28 to TRBJ2-7; tentative D call: TRBD1 (5 bases). The CDR3 runs 17 residues. V gave up 6 bases and J gave up 0 bases, with 21 bases separating them. In germline, CDR1 is MDHEN, CDR2 SYDVKM.

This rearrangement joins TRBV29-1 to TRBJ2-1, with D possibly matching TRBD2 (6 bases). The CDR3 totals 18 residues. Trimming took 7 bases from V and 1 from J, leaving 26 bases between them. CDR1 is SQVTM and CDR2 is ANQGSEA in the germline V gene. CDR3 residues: CSGRDSPGRVGSYNEQFF. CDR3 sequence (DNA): TGCAGCGGAAGGGACTCCCCCGGTCGCGTTGGGTCCTACAATGAGCAGTTCTTC.

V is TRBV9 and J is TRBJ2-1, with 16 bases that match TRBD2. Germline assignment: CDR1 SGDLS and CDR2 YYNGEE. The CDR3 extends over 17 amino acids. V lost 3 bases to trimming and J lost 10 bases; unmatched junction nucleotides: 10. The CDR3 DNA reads TGTGCCAGCAGCGCGGGAGGGGGACTAGCGGGAGGGGGCGAGCAGTTCTTC. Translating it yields CASSAGGGLAGGGEQFF. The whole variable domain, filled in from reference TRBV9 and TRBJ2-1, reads DSGVTQTPKHLITATGQRVTLRCSPRSGDLSVYWYQQSLDQGLQFLIQYYNGEERAKGNILERFSAQQFPDLHSELNLSSLELGDSALYFCASSAGGGLAGGGEQFFGPGTRLTVL.

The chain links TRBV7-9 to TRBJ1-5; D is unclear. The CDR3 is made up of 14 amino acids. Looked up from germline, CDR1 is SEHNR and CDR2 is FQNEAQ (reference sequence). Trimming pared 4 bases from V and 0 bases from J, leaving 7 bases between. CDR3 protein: CASSSYYSNQPQHF. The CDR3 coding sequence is TGTGCCAGCAGCTCGTATTATAGCAATCAGCCCCAGCATTTT.

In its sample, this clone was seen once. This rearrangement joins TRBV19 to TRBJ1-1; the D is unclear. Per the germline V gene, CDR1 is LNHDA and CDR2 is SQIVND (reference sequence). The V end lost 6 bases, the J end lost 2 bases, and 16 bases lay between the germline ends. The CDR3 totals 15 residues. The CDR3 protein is CASSRGGKGNTEAFF. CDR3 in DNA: TGTGCCAGTAGCCGCGGTGGAAAAGGAAACACTGAAGCTTTCTTT.

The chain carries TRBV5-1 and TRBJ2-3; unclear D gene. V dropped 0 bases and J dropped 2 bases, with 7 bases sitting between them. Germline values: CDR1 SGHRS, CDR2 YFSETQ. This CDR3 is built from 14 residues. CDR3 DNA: TGCGCCAGCAGCTTGGCCACAGTCACAGATACGCAGTATTTT. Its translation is CASSLATVTDTQYF.

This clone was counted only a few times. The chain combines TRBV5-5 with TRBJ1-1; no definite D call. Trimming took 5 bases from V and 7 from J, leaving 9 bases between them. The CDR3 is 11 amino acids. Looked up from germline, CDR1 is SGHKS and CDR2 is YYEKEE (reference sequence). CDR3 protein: CASSDSREAFF. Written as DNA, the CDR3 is TGTGCCAGCAGTGATAGCCGTGAAGCTTTCTTT. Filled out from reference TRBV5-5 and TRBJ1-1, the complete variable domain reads DAGVTQSPTHLIKTRGQQVTLRCSPISGHKSVSWYQQVLGQGPQFIFQYYEKEERGRGNFPDRFSARQFPNYSSELNVNALLLGDSALYLCASSDSREAFFGQGTRLTVV.

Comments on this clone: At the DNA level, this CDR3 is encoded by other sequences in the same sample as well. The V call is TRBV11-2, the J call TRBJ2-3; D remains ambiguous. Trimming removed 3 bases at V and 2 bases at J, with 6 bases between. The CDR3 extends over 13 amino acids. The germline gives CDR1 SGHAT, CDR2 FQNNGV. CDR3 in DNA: TGTGCCAGCAGCTTGAGCTACACAGATACGCAGTATTTT. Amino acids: CASSLSYTDTQYF.

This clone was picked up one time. The CDR3 DNA is TGCAGCCTCGGGCTCGCGGGAGGATTCCCCTACAATGAGCAGTTCTTC. It encodes CSLGLAGGFPYNEQFF. This sequence joins TRBV29-1 and TRBJ2-1, with TRBD2 identical over 8 bases. Germline CDR1 is SQVTM and CDR2 is ANQGSEA. CDR3 length: 16 residues. J gave up 2 bases and V 8 bases, and 14 bases lay outside the gene matches.

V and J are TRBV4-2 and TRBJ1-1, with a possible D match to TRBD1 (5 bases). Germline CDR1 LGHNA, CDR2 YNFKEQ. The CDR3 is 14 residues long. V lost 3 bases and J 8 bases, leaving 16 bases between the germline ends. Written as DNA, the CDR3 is TGTGCCAGCAGCCAGGACACCGGGAGCGCGGAAGCTTTCTTT. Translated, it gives CASSQDTGSAEAFF.

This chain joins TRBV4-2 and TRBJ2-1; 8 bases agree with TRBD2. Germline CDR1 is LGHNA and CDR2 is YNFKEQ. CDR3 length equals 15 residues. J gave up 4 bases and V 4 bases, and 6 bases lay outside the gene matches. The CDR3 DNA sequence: TGTGCCAGCAGCCGGAGCGGGAGCCTTTACAATGAGCAGTTCTTC. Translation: CASSRSGSLYNEQFF.

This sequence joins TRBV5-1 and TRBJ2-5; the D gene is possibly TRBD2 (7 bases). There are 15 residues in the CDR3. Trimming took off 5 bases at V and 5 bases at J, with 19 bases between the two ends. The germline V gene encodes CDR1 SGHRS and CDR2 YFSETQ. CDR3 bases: TGCGCCAGCAGACCTGACGTGCGGGGGCGCGAGACCCAGTACTTC. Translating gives CASRPDVRGRETQYF.

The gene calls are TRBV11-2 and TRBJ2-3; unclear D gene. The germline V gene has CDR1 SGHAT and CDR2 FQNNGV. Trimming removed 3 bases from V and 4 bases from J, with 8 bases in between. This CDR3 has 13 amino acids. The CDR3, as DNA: TGTGCCAGCAGCTTTTCCCTAGCAGATACGCAGTATTTT. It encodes CASSFSLADTQYF.

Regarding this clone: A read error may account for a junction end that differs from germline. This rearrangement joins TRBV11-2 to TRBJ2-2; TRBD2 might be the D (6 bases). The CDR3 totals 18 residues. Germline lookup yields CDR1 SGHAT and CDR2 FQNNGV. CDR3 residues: CASSLNRLGLGPTGEPFF. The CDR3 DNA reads TGTGCCAGCAGCTTAAATAGATTGGGACTCGGACCCACCGGGGAGCCGTTTTTT.

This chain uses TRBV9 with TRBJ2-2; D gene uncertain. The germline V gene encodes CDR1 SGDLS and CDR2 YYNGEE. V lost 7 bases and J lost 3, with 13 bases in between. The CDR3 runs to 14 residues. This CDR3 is CASRRGRDTGELFF. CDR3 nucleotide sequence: TGTGCCAGCCGTAGAGGTCGGGACACCGGGGAGCTGTTTTTT. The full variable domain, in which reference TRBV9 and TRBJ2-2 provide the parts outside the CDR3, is DSGVTQTPKHLITATGQRVTLRCSPRSGDLSVYWYQQSLDQGLQFLIQYYNGEERAKGNILERFSAQQFPDLHSELNLSSLELGDSALYFCASRRGRDTGELFFGEGSRLTVL.

CDR3: CASSLVGQGQETQYF. CDR3 coding DNA: TGTGCCAGCAGCTTGGTCGGACAGGGCCAAGAGACCCAGTACTTC. The chain joins TRBV5-4 to TRBJ2-5; 8 bases agree with TRBD1. Germline-derived CDR1 and CDR2 are SGHNT and YYREEE (reference sequence). There are 15 residues in the CDR3. V lost 0 bases to trimming and J lost 1 base; unmatched junction nucleotides: 2. The full variable domain, its missing parts supplied by reference TRBV5-4 and TRBJ2-5, is ETGVTQSPTHLIKTRGQQVTLRCSSQSGHNTVSWYQQALGQGPQFIFQYYREEENGRGNFPPRFSGLQFPNYSSELNVNALELDDSALYLCASSLVGQGQETQYFGPGTRLLVL.

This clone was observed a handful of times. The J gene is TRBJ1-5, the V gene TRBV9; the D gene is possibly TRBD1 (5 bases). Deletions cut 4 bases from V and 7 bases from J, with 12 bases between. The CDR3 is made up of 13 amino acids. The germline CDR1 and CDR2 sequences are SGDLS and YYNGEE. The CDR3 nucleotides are TGTGCCAGCAGCCCCGGTGGGGGGCAGCCCCAGCATTTT. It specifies CASSPGGGQPQHF.

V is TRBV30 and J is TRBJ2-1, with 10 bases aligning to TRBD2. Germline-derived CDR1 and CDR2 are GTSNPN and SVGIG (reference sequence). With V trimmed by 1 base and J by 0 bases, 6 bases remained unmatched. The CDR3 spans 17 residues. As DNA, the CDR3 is TGTGCCTGGAGTGCCTCCGGGACTAGCGACTCCTACAATGAGCAGTTCTTC. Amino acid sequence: CAWSASGTSDSYNEQFF.

The CDR3 reads CASSDWLYNEQFF. CDR3 DNA sequence: TGTGCCAGCAGCGATTGGCTTTACAATGAGCAGTTCTTC. The chain links TRBV5-4 to TRBJ2-1; D unclear. Trimming took 4 bases from V and 4 from J, leaving 9 bases between them. The CDR3 runs to 13 residues. Germline V gene sequence: CDR1 SGHNT, CDR2 YYREEE (reference sequence).

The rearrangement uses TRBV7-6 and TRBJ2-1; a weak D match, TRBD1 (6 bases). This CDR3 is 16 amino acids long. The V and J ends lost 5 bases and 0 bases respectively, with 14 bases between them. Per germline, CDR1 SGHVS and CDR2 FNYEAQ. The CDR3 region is CASSQRTEGSYNEQFF. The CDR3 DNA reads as TGTGCCAGCAGCCAGCGGACAGAAGGCTCCTACAATGAGCAGTTCTTC.

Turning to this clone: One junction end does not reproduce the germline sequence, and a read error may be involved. CDR3 residues: CASSRDGSYDYTF. CDR3 in DNA: TGTGCCAGCAGCCGCGACGGGTCCTATGACTACACCTTC. This chain links TRBV7-9 with TRBJ1-2; D is ambiguous. The germline V gene encodes CDR1 SEHNR and CDR2 FQNEAQ (reference sequence). The CDR3 is 13 residues long.

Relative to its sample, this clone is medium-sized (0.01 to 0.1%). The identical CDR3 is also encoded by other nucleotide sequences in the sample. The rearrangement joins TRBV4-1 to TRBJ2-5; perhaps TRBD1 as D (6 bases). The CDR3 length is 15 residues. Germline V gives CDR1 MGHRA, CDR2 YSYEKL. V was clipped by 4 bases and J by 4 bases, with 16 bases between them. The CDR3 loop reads CASSPEGQGRETQYF. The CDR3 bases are TGCGCCAGCAGCCCCGAGGGGCAGGGGCGAGAGACCCAGTACTTC.

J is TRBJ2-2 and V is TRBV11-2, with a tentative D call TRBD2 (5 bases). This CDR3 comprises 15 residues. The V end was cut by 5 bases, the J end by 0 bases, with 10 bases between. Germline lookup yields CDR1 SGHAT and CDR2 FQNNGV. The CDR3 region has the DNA TGTGCCAGCAGCACGGACTTGTCGAACACCGGGGAGCTGTTTTTT. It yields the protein CASSTDLSNTGELFF.

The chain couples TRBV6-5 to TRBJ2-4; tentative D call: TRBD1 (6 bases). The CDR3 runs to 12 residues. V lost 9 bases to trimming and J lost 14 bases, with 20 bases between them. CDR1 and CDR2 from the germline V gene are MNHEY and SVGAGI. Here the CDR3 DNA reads TGTGCCAGTTCTCTGGGTGTGGGACAAGAGTACTTC. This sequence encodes CASSLGVGQEYF.

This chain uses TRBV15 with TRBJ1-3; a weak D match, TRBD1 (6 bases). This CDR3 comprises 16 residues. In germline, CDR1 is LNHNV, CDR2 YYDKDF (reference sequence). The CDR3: CSSAKKSGATGNTIYF. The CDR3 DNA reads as TGTTCCTCTGCCAAAAAATCAGGGGCCACTGGAAACACCATATATTTT.